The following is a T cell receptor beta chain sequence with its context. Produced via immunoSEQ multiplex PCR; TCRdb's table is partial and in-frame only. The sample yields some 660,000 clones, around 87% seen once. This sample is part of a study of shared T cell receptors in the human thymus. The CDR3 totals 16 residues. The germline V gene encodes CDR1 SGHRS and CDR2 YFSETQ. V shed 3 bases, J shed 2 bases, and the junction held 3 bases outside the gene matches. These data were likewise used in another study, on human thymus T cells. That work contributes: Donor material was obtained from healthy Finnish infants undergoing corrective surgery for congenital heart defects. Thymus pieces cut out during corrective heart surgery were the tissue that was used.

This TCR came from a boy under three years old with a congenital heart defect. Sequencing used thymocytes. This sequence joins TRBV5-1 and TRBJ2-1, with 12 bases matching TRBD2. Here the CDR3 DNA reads TGCGCCAGCAGCTCTCTAGCGGGAGGGGCCTACAATGAGCAGTTCTTC. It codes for CASSSLAGGAYNEQFF.